Below are 22 T cell receptor beta chains sequenced from a single sample in a study of blood T cell repertoires in COVID-19. TCRdb's table, derived via immunoSEQ multiplex PCR, lists solely in-frame clones and lacks some. The table lists roughly 110,000 clones, around 86% of them singletons. Input material: peripheral blood. Receptors originate from a man between 65 and 85 years old with acute or convalescent COVID-19.

The chain uses TRBV6-1 and TRBJ2-1, with D tentatively TRBD2 (6 bases). Germline CDR1 reads MNHNS; CDR2 reads SASEGT. The CDR3 runs 16 residues. V was trimmed by 2 bases and J by 0 bases, leaving 11 bases between them. CDR3 amino acids: CASSELGRSSYNEQFF. DNA of the CDR3: TGTGCCAGCAGTGAATTGGGGAGGAGCTCCTACAATGAGCAGTTCTTC.

The V gene is TRBV19, the J gene TRBJ2-3; D is possibly TRBD1 (6 bases). The CDR3 runs 16 residues. V was clipped by 7 bases and J by 0 bases, with 17 bases between them. CDR1 is LNHDA, CDR2 SQIVND, per germline (reference sequence). CDR3 nucleotide sequence: TGTGCCAGTACCCCGAAGGGCAGGGGTAGCACAGATACGCAGTATTTT. Protein: CASTPKGRGSTDTQYF.

This clone came up a few times. The chain combines TRBV10-3 with TRBJ1-6; possible D gene TRBD1, 5 bases. The V gene lost 2 bases and the J gene lost 0 bases, with 5 bases spanning the gap. CDR1 is ENHRY and CDR2 is SYGVKD in the germline V gene. The CDR3 has 15 residues. The CDR3 DNA reads TGTGCCATCAGTGAGAGGGGCTCCTATAATTCACCCCTCCACTTT. Its translation is CAISERGSYNSPLHF.

V is TRBV5-1 and J is TRBJ2-1, with TRBD2 matching over 8 bases. Germline-derived CDR1 and CDR2 are SGHRS and YFSETQ. V lost 1 base, J lost 6 bases, and 12 bases stayed unmatched. The CDR3 sequence is 17 residues long. For the CDR3, the DNA is TGCGCCAGCAGCTTGTGGACTAGCAGCCTGTATATCAATGAGCAGTTCTTC. It yields the protein CASSLWTSSLYINEQFF.

The chain uses TRBV30 and TRBJ1-5; 9 bases line up with TRBD1. The CDR3 has 16 residues. Looked up from germline, CDR1 is GTSNPN and CDR2 is SVGIG (reference sequence). V was pared by 0 bases and J by 7 bases, with 10 bases of the junction left unmatched. The CDR3 spells CAWSVRTGGALQPQHF. CDR3 DNA sequence: TGTGCCTGGAGTGTACGTACAGGGGGCGCATTGCAGCCCCAGCATTTT. The full variable domain, rest sourced from reference TRBV30 and TRBJ1-5, is SQTIHQWPATLVQPVGSPLSLECTVEGTSNPNLYWYRQAAGRGLQLLFYSVGIGQISSEVPQNLSASRPQDRQFILSSKKLLLSDSGFYLCAWSVRTGGALQPQHFGDGTRLSIL.

This clone was observed a handful of times. The gene calls are TRBV4-1 and TRBJ1-4, with TRBD1 matching 9 bases. The CDR3 length is 16 residues. Germline CDR1 is MGHRA and CDR2 is YSYEKL. V gave up 1 base and J gave up 8 bases; unmatched junction bases: 8. CDR3 DNA sequence: TGCGCCAGCAGCCAAGCAACGGGACAGGGATTGGAAAAACTGTTTTTT. Translation gives CASSQATGQGLEKLFF.

This sequence joins TRBV11-1 and TRBJ2-7; possibly TRBD2 for D (6 bases). Germline V gives CDR1 SGHAT, CDR2 FQDESV (reference sequence). With 0 bases removed from V and 7 bases from J, the gap between germline ends came to 16 bases. This CDR3 has 15 amino acids. The CDR3 loop is CASSLARRETREQYF. CDR3 coding DNA: TGTGCCAGCAGCTTAGCTCGGCGGGAAACACGGGAGCAGTACTTC.

V usage is TRBV5-5 and J usage is TRBJ1-3; D not certain. In germline, CDR1 is SGHKS, CDR2 YYEKEE (reference sequence). The CDR3 is 15 amino acids. V lost 4 bases and J 0 bases, leaving 11 bases between the germline ends. Here the CDR3 reads CASSASPGSGNTIYF. CDR3 DNA sequence: TGTGCCAGCAGCGCGAGCCCCGGCTCTGGAAACACCATATATTTT.

CDR3 sequence (DNA): TGTGCCAGTAGTAGGAGGGACAGAGCCTACGAGCAGTACTTC. Translating it yields CASSRRDRAYEQYF. V usage is TRBV19 and J usage is TRBJ2-7; tentative D call: TRBD1 (7 bases). V was trimmed by 4 bases and J by 2 bases, leaving 12 bases between them. CDR3 length: 14 amino acids. Germline V CDR1 and CDR2: LNHDA, SQIVND (reference sequence).

The CDR3 DNA sequence: TGTGCCAGTAGTCGGATTGGACTTGGGACAGGCAACTATGGCTACACCTTC. The encoded protein is CASSRIGLGTGNYGYTF. The V and J genes are TRBV19 and TRBJ1-2, with 8 bases identical to TRBD1. The CDR3 length is 17 residues. Trimming cost V 5 bases and J 2 bases; bases outside gene matches: 13. Germline CDR1 reads LNHDA; CDR2 reads SQIVND (reference sequence).

The V and J genes are TRBV7-9 and TRBJ1-1; 8 bases line up with TRBD1. This CDR3 spans 15 amino acids. From germline, CDR1 is SEHNR and CDR2 FQNEAQ (reference sequence). V shed 5 bases and J 1 base; nucleotides not matched to a gene: 6. This CDR3 is CASSTKQGGNTEAFF. CDR3 bases: TGTGCCAGCAGCACCAAACAGGGGGGGAACACTGAAGCTTTCTTT.

CDR3 sequence reads: CASSLGNSGFNSPLHF. The CDR3, as DNA: TGCGCCAGCAGCTTGGGAAACAGCGGATTTAACTCACCCCTCCACTTT. The rearrangement links TRBV5-1 to TRBJ1-6; no definite D call. This CDR3 contains 16 residues. V lost 0 bases and J lost 10, with 17 bases in between. Germline loops: CDR1 SGHRS, CDR2 YFSETQ.

The genes are TRBV6-2 or TRBV6-3 and TRBJ1-1, with a weak D call TRBD1 (6 bases). CDR1 is MNHEY and CDR2 is SVGEGT in the germline V gene. V lost 6 bases to trimming and J lost 7 bases, with 15 bases between them. The CDR3 runs to 13 residues. CDR3 nucleotide sequence: TGTGCCAGCAGCCAACAGGGTAGGATTGAAGCTTTCTTT. Translation: CASSQQGRIEAFF.

The rearrangement joins TRBV7-8 to TRBJ1-2; TRBD1 matches at 12 bases. Germline-derived CDR1 and CDR2 are SGHVS and FQNEAQ. V trimming: 2 bases; J trimming: 0 bases; junction bases outside the gene matches: 10. This CDR3 is built from 19 residues. The CDR3 bases are TGTGCCAGCAGCTTAAGGGGGACAGGGGGCGTGTCATCTAACTATGGCTACACCTTC. Amino acid sequence: CASSLRGTGGVSSNYGYTF. Drawing the rest from reference TRBV7-8 and TRBJ1-2, the complete variable domain is GAGVSQSPRYKVAKRGQDVALRCDPISGHVSLFWYQQALGQGPEFLTYFQNEAQLDKSGLPSDRFFAERPEGSVSTLKIQRTQQEDSAVYLCASSLRGTGGVSSNYGYTFGSGTRLTVV.

This clone was observed a handful of times. J is TRBJ2-3 and V is TRBV19; 12 bases map to TRBD1. The CDR3 has 14 residues. The V and J ends lost 7 bases and 9 bases, in that order; junction bases with no gene match: 8. CDR1 and CDR2 from the germline V gene are LNHDA and SQIVND (reference sequence). The CDR3 DNA reads as TGTGCCAGTACCGGGACAGGGGGCGTCTACACGCAGTATTTT. Its translation: CASTGTGGVYTQYF.

The chain recombines TRBV10-1 with TRBJ2-2, with unresolved D. Trimming took 8 bases from V and 3 from J, leaving 13 bases between them. Looked up from germline, CDR1 is WNHNN and CDR2 is SYGVQD (reference sequence). This CDR3 has 14 amino acids. CDR3 in DNA: TGCGCCAGCCAAGCGACCTGGGACACCGGGGAGCTGTTTTTT. This gives the protein CASQATWDTGELFF.

A few counts support this clone. The CDR3 nucleotides are TGCGCCAGCAGTGAGTCCCTAGCGGGGGTGGCGAACACCGGGGAGCTGTTTTTT. Its translation: CASSESLAGVANTGELFF. The chain links TRBV10-1 to TRBJ2-2; 10 bases are a match to TRBD2. The CDR3 loop spans 18 amino acids. Germline loops: CDR1 WNHNN, CDR2 SYGVQD (reference sequence). Germline trimming cut 0 bases from V and 0 bases from J; bases unmatched to any gene: 4.

The chain carries TRBV6-5 and TRBJ1-2; 9 nucleotides align to TRBD1. Germline V gene sequence: CDR1 MNHEY, CDR2 SVGAGI. This CDR3 contains 15 residues. The V gene end was trimmed by 2 bases and the J gene end by 8 bases; junction bases not matched to a gene: 9. CDR3 protein: CASSYEQQGARGYTF. The CDR3 DNA reads TGTGCCAGCAGTTACGAACAACAGGGGGCGCGGGGCTACACCTTC.

The chain carries TRBV18 and TRBJ2-5, with D unclear. The germline gives CDR1 KGHSH, CDR2 LQKENI. The CDR3 runs to 14 residues. The V end lost 3 bases, the J end lost 9 bases, and 17 bases lay between the germline ends. In nucleotides, the CDR3 is TGTGCCAGCTCACCGCAGGCCCTAATGAGTGCCCAGTACTTC. This translates into CASSPQALMSAQYF. Variable domain in full (rest from reference TRBV18 and TRBJ2-5): NAGVMQNPRHLVRRRGQEARLRCSPMKGHSHVYWYRQLPEEGLKFMVYLQKENIIDESGMPKERFSAEFPKEGPSILRIQQVVRGDSAAYFCASSPQALMSAQYFGPGTRLLVL.

J is TRBJ1-1 and V is TRBV6-6; D not certain. The CDR3 contains 15 residues. V lost 6 bases and J 4 bases, leaving 18 bases between the germline ends. Germline V CDR1 and CDR2: MNHNY, SVGAGI (reference sequence). CDR3 in amino acids: CASSPRREYGTEAFF. The CDR3, as DNA: TGTGCCAGCAGCCCCCGGCGGGAGTACGGCACTGAAGCTTTCTTT.

This clone has just one count. The rearrangement joins TRBV12-3 or TRBV12-4 to TRBJ1-2; 8 nucleotides line up with TRBD1. J was trimmed by 6 bases and V by 6 bases; bases with no gene match: 6. The CDR3 runs 13 residues. Here the CDR3 reads CASRLDRVDGYTF. CDR3 nucleotides: TGTGCCAGCAGATTGGACAGGGTTGATGGCTACACCTTC.

This chain links TRBV10-3 with TRBJ1-4; D might be TRBD1 (6 bases). Trimming left V 10 bases short and J 4 bases short, with 13 bases between. CDR3 size: 13 residues. Germline CDR1 and CDR2: ENHRY and SYGVKD. CDR3 residues: CATMGALNEKLFF. CDR3 bases: TGTGCCACCATGGGGGCGCTTAATGAAAAACTGTTTTTT.